This T cell receptor (beta chain) was captured in a study of T cells in Graves' hyperthyroidism and ophthalmopathy. CDR3 size: 16 residues. J lost 6 bases, V lost 0 bases, and 5 bases had no gene match. Germline-derived CDR1 and CDR2 are KGHSH and LQKENI. Amplified regions were TCR beta CDR3 sequences from RNA transcripts. The HTBI primer set served for first-round RT-PCR of the TCR CDR3. TCRdb re-derived calls from the multiplex PCR reads in MiXCR, one entry per CDR3 protein. This table holds around 620,000 distinct CDR3 sequences, about a sixth found once. Specimen: blood. The chain uses TRBV18 and TRBJ2-1; 10 positions agree with TRBD2. This clonotype originated in a woman in her twenties or thirties with Graves' hyperthyroidism. CDR3 in amino acids: CASSPPLLAGSNEQFF. Here the CDR3 DNA reads TGTGCCAGCTCACCACCTTTACTAGCGGGATCCAATGAGCAGTTCTTC.